Following are 8 T cell receptor beta chains from one sample sequenced in a study of cytomegalovirus exposure and HLA in healthy donors. Primers included in the PCR were 60 Vbeta and 13 Jbeta primers. The data were produced by immunoSEQ multiplex PCR, yet TCRdb's version contains in-frame clones alone and is incomplete. This table holds 200,000 to 250,000 clones, just over 75% found once. The sequencing sample was made of PBMCs. The receptor set was obtained from a woman aged 60 to 75 in good health and CMV-seropositive.

The chain links TRBV30 to TRBJ2-7; 7 bases are shared with TRBD2. Germline CDR1 GTSNPN, CDR2 SVGIG (reference sequence). With 0 bases clipped from V and 3 bases from J, the junction kept 14 bases outside the gene matches. The CDR3 sequence is 17 residues long. The CDR3 DNA reads TGTGCCTGGAGTGTACGGGGCGGGAGTGGTCCCCTCTACGAGCAGTACTTC. It is translated as CAWSVRGGSGPLYEQYF.

This clone showed up just once. J is TRBJ2-3 and V is TRBV5-5; possible D gene TRBD1, 5 bases. This CDR3 is built from 15 residues. Per germline, CDR1 SGHKS and CDR2 YYEKEE (reference sequence). The germline V and J ends were trimmed by 0 bases and 3 bases, with 11 bases remaining between them. This chain's CDR3 is CASSLVRVVTDTQYF. The CDR3 bases are TGTGCCAGCAGCTTGGTCAGGGTAGTGACAGATACGCAGTATTTT.

J is TRBJ1-1 and V is TRBV4-3; D ambiguous. Germline CDR1 reads LGHNA; CDR2 reads YSLEER. V lost 0 bases to trimming and J lost 0 bases, with 11 bases between them. The CDR3 covers 16 residues. DNA for the CDR3: TGCGCCAGCAGCCAAGATTGGGCCAGGATGAACACTGAAGCTTTCTTT. This translates into CASSQDWARMNTEAFF.

The chain links TRBV19 to TRBJ1-4; possibly TRBD1 for D (6 bases). Between the trimmed V and J ends, which lost 7 bases and 8 bases, there was a span of 14 bases. The CDR3 totals 13 residues. The V gene's germline CDR1 is LNHDA and CDR2 SQIVND (reference sequence). CDR3 sequence reads: CASTQGFGEKLFF. The CDR3 nucleotides read TGTGCCAGTACGCAGGGGTTTGGGGAAAAACTGTTTTTT. Drawing the rest from reference TRBV19 and TRBJ1-4, the complete variable domain is DGGITQSPKYLFRKEGQNVTLSCEQNLNHDAMYWYRQDPGQGLRLIYYSQIVNDFQKGDIAEGYSVSREKKESFPLTVTSAQKNPTAFYLCASTQGFGEKLFFGSGTQLSVL.

The chain links TRBV5-1 to TRBJ1-1, with D maybe TRBD1 (5 bases). This CDR3 region has 14 residues. Trimming removed 4 bases from V and 1 base from J, with 11 bases in between. Germline V gene lookup returns CDR1 SGHRS and CDR2 YFSETQ. The CDR3 nucleotides read TGCGCCAGCAGCCCCGACACAGGGAACACTGAAGCTTTCTTT. This codes for CASSPDTGNTEAFF.

The chain recombines TRBV18 with TRBJ2-7; TRBD1 agrees at 11 bases. The CDR3 spans 15 residues. V dropped 3 bases and J dropped 6; count of bases not matched to a gene: 7. CDR1 KGHSH and CDR2 LQKENI come from the germline V gene. Here the CDR3 DNA reads TGTGCCAGCTCACCTTGGAGGGACAGGGGGGTCGAGCAGTACTTC. Amino acids: CASSPWRDRGVEQYF.

This clone has more than one count but fewer than ten. The V and J genes are TRBV5-4 and TRBJ2-5; no clear D gene. Near its end, the DNA agrees better with TRBJ2-7, so the J call may be wrong. This CDR3 is 11 amino acids long. CDR1 and CDR2 from the germline V gene are SGHNT and YYREEE (reference sequence). The CDR3 DNA reads as TGTGCCAGCAGCTCCCAATACGAGCAGTACTTC. Translating gives CASSSQYEQYF.

The rearrangement uses TRBV19 and TRBJ2-1; D is perhaps TRBD2 (6 bases). This CDR3 region has 16 residues. The germline V gene has CDR1 LNHDA and CDR2 SQIVND (reference sequence). V was cut by 3 bases and J by 5 bases, with 17 bases left in between. The CDR3 region has the DNA TGTGCCAGTAGTATCGGGGTGGGGGACTTAAACAATGAGCAGTTCTTC. Translated: CASSIGVGDLNNEQFF. The full variable domain, its missing parts supplied by reference TRBV19 and TRBJ2-1, is DGGITQSPKYLFRKEGQNVTLSCEQNLNHDAMYWYRQDPGQGLRLIYYSQIVNDFQKGDIAEGYSVSREKKESFPLTVTSAQKNPTAFYLCASSIGVGDLNNEQFFGPGTRLTVL.